This is a list of T cell receptor beta chains from one sample in a study of beta chain features in type 1 diabetes. Sequencing used immunoSEQ multiplex PCR; TCRdb keeps in-frame clones, though not all of them. This table has 310,000 or so clones, approximately 11% appearing once. Sample: naive CD4+ T cells from blood. Every receptor here comes from a woman aged 25 to 39 in good health. Both conserved end residues are trimmed from each CDR3. Each record gives: V gene, CDR3 protein.

TRBV28	ASSQRGGSNTEAF
TRBV5-1	ASSSFGQGNINYGYT
TRBV30	AWSRDSLNQPQH
TRBV4-3	ASSQADSSYEQY
TRBV7-2	ASSLALLAGAGELF
TRBV7-8	ASSLVSSGSTETQY
TRBV18	ASTRTGEETQY
TRBV30	AWSEGDLAGVENEQF
TRBV9	ASSVEAGDRGGELF
TRBV21-1	ASTWSSYEQY
TRBV4-3	ASSQGTGFSDEQY
TRBV11-2	ASSLVGTSSYNEQF
TRBV7-9	ASSPGTSRTTDTQY
TRBV19	ASRPLFGVGGYT
TRBV5-1	ASSPQVAGANVLT
TRBV6-1	ASSEESSGSWNEQF
TRBV25-1	ASTISGLASEQY
TRBV7-6	ASRGDINTGELF
TRBV18	ASSPVTGSQETQY
TRBV5-1	ASSLWTSNSDTQY
TRBV4-1	ASSQDPSGSWYEQY
TRBV7-8	ASSFSRREGSEQF
TRBV7-2	ASSLRLGETQY
TRBV7-2	ASSSPGNEQF
TRBV25-1	ASSGSGFSNEKLF
TRBV28	ASSYQGAREQY
TRBV5-1	ASSLSVAVYNEQF
TRBV30	AWTPGGNGYT
TRBV9	ASSVTSGSLETQY
TRBV18	ASSPIAGTYNEQF
TRBV18	ASSPSARDTQY
TRBV28	ATLGQGAGEQY
TRBV30	AWRKGLATETQY
TRBV2	ASSGNRYEQY
TRBV7-9	ASSLGQGDHEQY
TRBV18	ASSPVQGADNEQF
TRBV29-1	SVDRRGLNTEAF
TRBV6-6	ASSNGAPYEQY
TRBV15	ATSRGQWGEKLF
TRBV11-1	ASSQGGLANYNEQF
TRBV28	ASTRHDSYEQY
TRBV11-2	ASSLEQGSTGELF